Following are 20 T cell receptor beta chains from one sample sequenced in a study of T-cell reconstitution after alpha-beta-depleted transplantation in children. Construction of the TCRbeta library involved unique molecular identifiers. TCRdb fed the PCR reads into MiXCR, producing one record per CDR3 protein. The sample lists approximately 490,000 distinct CDR3 sequences, around 12% occurring once. Specimen: PBMCs from the stem cell graft donor, collected from the stem cell graft. Receptors originate from a human donor who donated a stem cell graft to a child with combined immunodeficiency.

The V gene is TRBV6-1, the J gene TRBJ1-2; the D is unclear. The CDR3 length is 16 residues. CDR1 is MNHNS and CDR2 is SASEGT in the germline V gene. The V end was cut by 0 bases, the J end by 7 bases, with 18 bases between. This CDR3 reads CASSEALYSQHGGYTF. The CDR3 region has the DNA TGTGCCAGCAGTGAAGCGCTGTACAGTCAGCACGGTGGCTACACCTTC.

This clonotype was detected ten times or more. CDR3 sequence reads: CASEKAPAGELFF. The DNA for the CDR3 is TGTGCCAGCGAAAAGGCCCCAGCCGGGGAGCTGTTTTTT. The V gene is TRBV6-2 or TRBV6-3, the J gene TRBJ2-2, with D unresolved. Trimming took off 8 bases at V and 6 bases at J, with 13 bases between the two ends. The CDR3 has 13 amino acids. Germline V CDR1 and CDR2: MNHEY, SVGEGT.

This clonotype occurred a few times. The chain uses TRBV15 and TRBJ2-3, with D tentatively TRBD1 (5 bases). The CDR3 is 16 amino acids. Germline lookup yields CDR1 LNHNV and CDR2 YYDKDF (reference sequence). With 2 bases removed from V and 0 bases from J, the gap between germline ends came to 12 bases. The CDR3 DNA reads TGTGCCACCAGCAGAACTGGGGCCGGTAGCACAGATACGCAGTATTTT. It translates to CATSRTGAGSTDTQYF.

The sample holds a few counts of this clonotype. The V gene is TRBV3-1, the J gene TRBJ2-6; D unresolved. V lost 0 bases and J lost 3, with 6 bases in between. The CDR3 has 15 residues. Germline loops: CDR1 LGHDT, CDR2 YNNKEL (reference sequence). The CDR3 DNA follows: TGTGCCAGCAGCCAAGACGTGGTTGGGGCCAACGTCCTGACTTTC. Its translation is CASSQDVVGANVLTF. Variable domain in full (rest from reference TRBV3-1 and TRBJ2-6): DTAVSQTPKYLVTQMGNDKSIKCEQNLGHDTMYWYKQDSKKFLKIMFSYNNKELIINETVPNRFSPKSPDKAHLNLHINSLELGDSAVYFCASSQDVVGANVLTFGAGSRLTVL.

This clonotype has only a few counts. The chain carries TRBV7-2 and TRBJ2-1; a possible D gene is TRBD2 (5 bases). Trimming cost V 5 bases and J 14 bases, with 22 bases left between them. This CDR3 comprises 14 residues. Germline CDR1 SGHTA, CDR2 FQGNSA. For the CDR3, the DNA is TGTGCCAGCAGCACCGACCTACTAGACACTGGGGAGTTCTTC. It is translated as CASSTDLLDTGEFF.

This clonotype turned up a few times. The rearrangement links TRBV7-2 to TRBJ2-1, with 7 bases that match TRBD2. CDR1 and CDR2 from the germline V gene are SGHTA and FQGNSA. The CDR3 has 15 residues. Trimming removed 6 bases from V and 5 bases from J; junction bases left unmatched: 10. CDR3 coding DNA: TGTGCCAGCAGATTAAGGTCAGGGACTAACAATGAGCAGTTCTTC. Its translation is CASRLRSGTNNEQFF.

This clonotype was detected many times. This chain links TRBV12-3 or TRBV12-4 with TRBJ2-7; D not resolved. This CDR3 contains 14 residues. Trimming removed 3 bases from V and 0 bases from J, with 9 bases in between. The CDR3 reads CASSFYLSSYEQYF. The DNA for the CDR3 is TGTGCCAGCAGTTTTTATCTTAGCTCCTACGAGCAGTACTTC.

This clonotype was picked up a small number of times. The CDR3 DNA reads as TGCAGCGTTCTGGGGGCGGATTTGAACACTGAAGCTTTCTTT. Encoded protein: CSVLGADLNTEAFF. The chain is built from TRBV29-1 and TRBJ1-1, with TRBD1 as a possible D gene (6 bases). CDR1 SQVTM and CDR2 ANQGSEA come from the germline V gene. The CDR3 loop spans 14 amino acids. The V gene lost 5 bases and the J gene lost 0 bases, with 13 bases spanning the gap.

This clonotype was found once. The gene calls are TRBV7-9 and TRBJ2-3; 8 bases fit TRBD2. From germline, CDR1 is SEHNR and CDR2 FQNEAQ (reference sequence). Germline trimming cut 5 bases from V and 0 bases from J; bases unmatched to any gene: 7. CDR3 length: 16 residues. For the CDR3, the DNA is TGTGCCAGCAGCCCCCTACTAGCGGTTAGCACAGATACGCAGTATTTT. Protein: CASSPLLAVSTDTQYF.

In its sample, this clonotype was seen a few times. The CDR3 loop reads CASSYTRQGPPRSNYEQYF. The DNA for the CDR3 is TGTGCCAGCAGTTACACTCGACAGGGGCCCCCGAGATCCAACTACGAGCAGTACTTC. The chain uses TRBV6-2 or TRBV6-3 and TRBJ2-7; 8 bases agree with TRBD1. From germline, CDR1 is MNHEY and CDR2 SVGEGT. CDR3 size: 19 residues. V dropped 2 bases and J dropped 3; count of bases not matched to a gene: 18.

V gene TRBV7-2 combines with J gene TRBJ2-3; the D is unclear. This CDR3 has 15 residues. V was cut by 5 bases and J by 4 bases, with 16 bases left in between. Per germline, CDR1 SGHTA and CDR2 FQGNSA. This CDR3 reads CASSQDHGRPDTQYF. As DNA, the CDR3 is TGTGCCAGCAGCCAAGACCATGGAAGGCCAGATACGCAGTATTTT.

This clonotype was observed a few times. The chain couples TRBV7-2 to TRBJ1-5, with 9 positions matching TRBD1. V lost 4 bases, J lost 4 bases, and 5 bases stayed unmatched. The CDR3 is 15 residues long. Per the germline V gene, CDR1 is SGHTA and CDR2 is FQGNSA. CDR3 sequence reads: CASSSGQGRNQPQHF. The CDR3 DNA sequence: TGTGCCAGCAGCTCGGGACAGGGTAGGAATCAGCCCCAGCATTTT.

In this sample, this clonotype turned up a few times. The V gene is TRBV7-2, the J gene TRBJ1-5, with no clear D. Germline assignment: CDR1 SGHTA and CDR2 FQGNSA. CDR3 length: 13 amino acids. V dropped 5 bases and J dropped 5 bases, with 10 bases sitting between them. The CDR3 DNA sequence: TGTGCCAGCAGCATCCGTCTCGATCAGCCCCAGCATTTT. This codes for CASSIRLDQPQHF.

In its sample, this clonotype was seen a few times. The V and J genes are TRBV18 and TRBJ2-3; 8 bases are shared with TRBD2. Per the germline V gene, CDR1 is KGHSH and CDR2 is LQKENI. V was clipped by 5 bases and J by 3 bases; unmatched bases: 1. This CDR3 contains 13 residues. CDR3 protein: CASSGLATDTQYF. CDR3 DNA sequence: TGTGCCAGCTCAGGACTAGCAACAGATACGCAGTATTTT.

This clonotype was seen ten or more times. This chain links TRBV7-2 with TRBJ2-3; TRBD2 agrees at 7 bases. Per the germline V gene, CDR1 is SGHTA and CDR2 is FQGNSA. The V gene end was trimmed by 1 base and the J gene end by 3 bases; junction bases not matched to a gene: 4. This CDR3 spans 15 amino acids. The CDR3 sequence: CASSLVGGSTDTQYF. The CDR3 DNA sequence: TGTGCCAGCAGCTTAGTAGGCGGGAGTACAGATACGCAGTATTTT. The variable domain in full, completed from reference TRBV7-2 and TRBJ2-3, reads GAGVSQSPSNKVTEKGKDVELRCDPISGHTALYWYRQSLGQGLEFLIYFQGNSAPDKSGLPSDRFSAERTGGSVSTLTIQRTQQEDSAVYLCASSLVGGSTDTQYFGPGTRLTVL.

This clonotype was found a few times. The chain joins TRBV4-3 to TRBJ2-1; tentatively, D is TRBD2 (6 bases). Germline assignment: CDR1 LGHNA and CDR2 YSLEER. Trimming pared 4 bases from V and 2 bases from J, leaving 15 bases between. This CDR3 has 16 residues. CDR3 DNA sequence: TGCGCCAGCAGCCGCCAGAGGGCGGGGCCCTACAATGAGCAGTTCTTC. Translation: CASSRQRAGPYNEQFF.

This clonotype was observed many times. The rearrangement joins TRBV12-3 or TRBV12-4 to TRBJ2-7; D is possibly TRBD1 or TRBD2 (5 bases each). This CDR3 has 12 amino acids. The ends were cut back, 5 bases at V and 3 bases at J, with 8 bases in the middle. CDR3: CASSRDGYEQYF. Here the CDR3 DNA reads TGTGCCAGCAGTAGGGACGGCTACGAGCAGTACTTC.

This chain joins TRBV20-1 and TRBJ2-7, with 12 bases identical to TRBD1. This CDR3 spans 13 amino acids. V shed 4 bases, J shed 6 bases, and the junction held 4 bases outside the gene matches. Germline loops: CDR1 DFQATT, CDR2 SNEGSKA (reference sequence). The CDR3 here is CSATGQGAIEQYF. In DNA, the CDR3 is TGCAGTGCTACGGGACAGGGGGCAATCGAGCAGTACTTC.

The sample holds a few counts of this clonotype. The rearrangement links TRBV7-9 to TRBJ2-1; D unclear. In germline, CDR1 is SEHNR, CDR2 FQNEAQ (reference sequence). This CDR3 is 11 amino acids long. The germline V and J ends were trimmed by 2 bases and 9 bases, with 5 bases remaining between them. In nucleotides, the CDR3 is TGTGCCAGCAGCTTAAGGTTTGAGCAGTTCTTC. The encoded protein is CASSLRFEQFF. The entire variable domain, with the rest obtained from reference TRBV7-9 and TRBJ2-1, is as follows: DTGVSQNPRHKITKRGQNVTFRCDPISEHNRLYWYRQTLGQGPEFLTYFQNEAQLEKSRLLSDRFSAERPKGSFSTLEIQRTEQGDSAMYLCASSLRFEQFFGPGTRLTVL.

This clonotype was detected a few times. This chain uses TRBV7-2 with TRBJ2-5; tentative D call: TRBD2 (6 bases). V was pared by 6 bases and J by 0 bases, with 17 bases between. Germline CDR1 is SGHTA and CDR2 is FQGNSA. CDR3 length equals 16 residues. The CDR3 DNA follows: TGTGCCAGCAGTTCCCCGCGGGGCTCGTACCAAGAGACCCAGTACTTC. This sequence encodes CASSSPRGSYQETQYF.